This paragraph reports one T cell receptor (beta chain). Its specificity is not known. This entry comes from a study of shared clonotypes between healthy human individuals. Findings and limits, study-wide: Although depth was large, rarefaction showed that sequencing of the sorted subsets was incomplete.

The germline V gene encodes CDR1 MNHEY and CDR2 SMNVEV (reference sequence). V lost 3 bases and J lost 2; bases outside the gene matches: 12. The CDR3 is 17 residues long. This table comes from immunoSEQ multiplex PCR, and its TCRdb copy is limited to in-frame clones, with some not included. This table holds over 2,000,000 clones, roughly 95% found once. Terminally differentiated effector memory CD45RA+ cells were excluded from the naive CD8 cells, which were CD45RO-negative and positively selected for CCR7. The chain carries TRBV27 and TRBJ2-5; 7 nucleotides line up with TRBD2. This clonotype was sampled from a man aged 18 to 29 in good health. Some clones in this sample may be carry-over from other donors' samples. Source material: naive CD8+ T cells from PBMCs. CDR3 sequence reads: CASSLSFWGGGQETQYF. The CDR3 region has the DNA TGTGCCAGCAGTTTGAGTTTTTGGGGCGGGGGACAAGAGACCCAGTACTTC.